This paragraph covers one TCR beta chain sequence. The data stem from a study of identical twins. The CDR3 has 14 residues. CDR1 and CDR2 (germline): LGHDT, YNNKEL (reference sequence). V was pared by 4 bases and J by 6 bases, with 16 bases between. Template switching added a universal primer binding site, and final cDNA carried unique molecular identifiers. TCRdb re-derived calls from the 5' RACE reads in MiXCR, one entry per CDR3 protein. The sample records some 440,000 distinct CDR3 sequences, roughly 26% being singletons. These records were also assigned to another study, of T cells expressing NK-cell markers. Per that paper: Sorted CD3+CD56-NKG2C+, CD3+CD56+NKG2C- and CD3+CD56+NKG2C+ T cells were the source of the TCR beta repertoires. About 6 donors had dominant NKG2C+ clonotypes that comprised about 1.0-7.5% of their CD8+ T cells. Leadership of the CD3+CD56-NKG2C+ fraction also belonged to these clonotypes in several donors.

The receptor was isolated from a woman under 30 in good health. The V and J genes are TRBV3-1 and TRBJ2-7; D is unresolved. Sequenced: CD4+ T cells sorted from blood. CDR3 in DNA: TGTGCCAGCAGCCTAAGGGTTGATATCGCCGAGCAGTACTTC. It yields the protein CASSLRVDIAEQYF.